The clone carrying this TCR beta chain was seen only once. Its antigen is unknown. The data were produced by immunoSEQ multiplex PCR, yet TCRdb's version contains in-frame clones alone and is incomplete. The table shows 70,000 or so clones, with around four fifths occurring only once. The V and J ends lost 5 bases and 5 bases, in that order; junction bases with no gene match: 4. In germline, CDR1 is MNHEY, CDR2 SVGAGI. The CDR3 length is 14 residues. Time point reported: baseline, week 1 (first vaccination visit). The sample's treatment: pre-vaccination baseline after standard-of-care therapy. These data are taken from a study of a mutant IDH1 vaccine in newly diagnosed glioma. On the study more broadly: Of treated patients, 62.5% were men and roughly 40% women, averaging around 44 years.

General study findings and limits: Around 93% of patients showed vaccine-induced immune responses across multiple MHC alleles.

The clonotype was recovered from a young woman with glioma. Some clones in this sample may be carry-over from other donors' samples. The sequenced sample was peripheral blood mononuclear cells (PBMCs), obtained from a glioma patient treated with radiotherapy, temozolomide or both. The gene calls are TRBV6-5 and TRBJ2-7, with 12 positions matching TRBD2. For the CDR3, the DNA is TGTGCCAGCAGTCTGACTAGCGGGGGTAACGAGCAGTACTTC. Protein product: CASSLTSGGNEQYF.